This T cell receptor (beta chain) was retrieved from a study of blood T cell repertoires in COVID-19. At the level of the study: T cells, B-cell-depleted T cells, or PBMCs provided the cDNA or gDNA that served as material.

CDR3 length equals 13 residues. Trimming removed 4 bases from V and 1 base from J, with 7 bases in between. Germline values: CDR1 WSHSY, CDR2 SAAADI. Individuals aged about 18 to 89 years were recruited from 24 US areas. Allocation to cohorts depended on clinical history reported by the participants. Source study methods: For nucleated cells, counts were estimated from reference gene primer amplification. Sequencing was performed with immunoSEQ multiplex PCR; in TCRdb, only in-frame clones are kept and a portion is missing. Clonal size and the V and J genes are those of that table, whereas D and trimming came from the DNA. This table has fewer than 250,000 clones, 87% appearing once.

This TCR came from a woman aged 25 to 45 with acute COVID-19. Sequenced material: PBMCs or T cells enriched from blood (not recorded which). V and J are TRBV10-2 and TRBJ2-5, with D unresolved. This CDR3 reads CASSGPGQETQYF. CDR3 sequence (DNA): TGCGCCAGCAGTGGGCCAGGCCAAGAGACCCAGTACTTC.